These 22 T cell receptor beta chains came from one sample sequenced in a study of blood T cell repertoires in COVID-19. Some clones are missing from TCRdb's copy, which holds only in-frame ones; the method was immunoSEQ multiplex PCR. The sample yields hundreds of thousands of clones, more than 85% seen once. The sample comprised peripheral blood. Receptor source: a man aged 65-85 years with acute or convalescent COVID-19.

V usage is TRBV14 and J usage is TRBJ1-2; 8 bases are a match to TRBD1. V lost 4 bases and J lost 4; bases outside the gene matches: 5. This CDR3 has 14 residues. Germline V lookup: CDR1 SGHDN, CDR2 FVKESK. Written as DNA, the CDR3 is TGTGCCAGCAGCCCGACCGGGACAGGCTATGGCTACACCTTC. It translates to CASSPTGTGYGYTF.

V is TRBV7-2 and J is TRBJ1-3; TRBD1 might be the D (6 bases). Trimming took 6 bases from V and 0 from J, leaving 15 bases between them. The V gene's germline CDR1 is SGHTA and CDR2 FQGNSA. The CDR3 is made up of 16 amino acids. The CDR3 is CASSADRPLSGNTIYF. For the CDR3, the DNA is TGTGCCAGCAGTGCCGACAGGCCCCTCTCTGGAAACACCATATATTTT.

The DNA of the CDR3 is TGTGCCTGGGAAAGGGGATCGGGTTCACCCCTCCACTTT. Translation gives CAWERGSGSPLHF. The chain employs TRBV30 and TRBJ1-6; D is possibly TRBD1 (5 bases). The CDR3 extends over 13 amino acids. Trimming removed 5 bases from V and 9 bases from J, with 14 bases in between. Germline CDR1 and CDR2: GTSNPN and SVGIG (reference sequence). Combining the CDR3 with reference TRBV30 and TRBJ1-6 gives the whole variable domain SQTIHQWPATLVQPVGSPLSLECTVEGTSNPNLYWYRQAAGRGLQLLFYSVGIGQISSEVPQNLSASRPQDRQFILSSKKLLLSDSGFYLCAWERGSGSPLHFGNGTRLTVT.

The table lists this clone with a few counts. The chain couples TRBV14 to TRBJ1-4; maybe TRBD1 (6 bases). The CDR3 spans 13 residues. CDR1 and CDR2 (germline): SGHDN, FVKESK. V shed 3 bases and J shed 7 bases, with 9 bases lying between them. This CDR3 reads CASSQGASEKLFF. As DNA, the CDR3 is TGTGCCAGCAGCCAGGGGGCATCTGAAAAACTGTTTTTT. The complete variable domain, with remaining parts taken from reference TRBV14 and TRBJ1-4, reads EAGVTQFPSHSVIEKGQTVTLRCDPISGHDNLYWYRRVMGKEIKFLLHFVKESKQDESGMPNNRFLAERTGGTYSTLKVQPAELEDSGVYFCASSQGASEKLFFGSGTQLSVL.

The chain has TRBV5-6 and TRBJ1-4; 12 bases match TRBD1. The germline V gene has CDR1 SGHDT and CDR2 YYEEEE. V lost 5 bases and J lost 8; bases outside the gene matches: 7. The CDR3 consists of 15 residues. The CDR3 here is CASRRTGTGGEKLFF. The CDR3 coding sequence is TGTGCCAGCAGGCGGACCGGGACAGGGGGCGAAAAACTGTTTTTT.

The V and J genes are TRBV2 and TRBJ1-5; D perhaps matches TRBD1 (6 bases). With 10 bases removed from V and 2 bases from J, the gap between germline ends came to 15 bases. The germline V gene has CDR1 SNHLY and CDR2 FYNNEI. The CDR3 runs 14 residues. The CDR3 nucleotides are TGTGCCACCTCGGACAGCGGAGGCAATCAGCCCCAGCATTTT. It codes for CATSDSGGNQPQHF.

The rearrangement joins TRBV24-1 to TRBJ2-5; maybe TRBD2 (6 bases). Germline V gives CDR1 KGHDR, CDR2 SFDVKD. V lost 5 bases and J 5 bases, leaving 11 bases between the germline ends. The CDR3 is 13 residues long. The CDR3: CATSVHGGETQYF. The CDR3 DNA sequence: TGTGCCACCAGTGTCCACGGAGGGGAGACCCAGTACTTC.

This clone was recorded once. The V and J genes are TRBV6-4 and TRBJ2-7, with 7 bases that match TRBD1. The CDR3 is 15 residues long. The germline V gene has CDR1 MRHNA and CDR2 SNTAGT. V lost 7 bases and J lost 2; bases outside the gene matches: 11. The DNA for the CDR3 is TGTGCCAGCAAATGTCAGAGGGACAGCCCCTACGAGCAGTACTTC. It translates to CASKCQRDSPYEQYF.

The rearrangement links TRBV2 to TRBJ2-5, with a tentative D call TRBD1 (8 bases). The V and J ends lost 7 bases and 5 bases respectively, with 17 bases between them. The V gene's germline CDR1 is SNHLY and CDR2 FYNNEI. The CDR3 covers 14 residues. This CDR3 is CASKPNRGGETQYF. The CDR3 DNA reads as TGTGCCAGCAAACCTAACAGGGGGGGGGAGACCCAGTACTTC.

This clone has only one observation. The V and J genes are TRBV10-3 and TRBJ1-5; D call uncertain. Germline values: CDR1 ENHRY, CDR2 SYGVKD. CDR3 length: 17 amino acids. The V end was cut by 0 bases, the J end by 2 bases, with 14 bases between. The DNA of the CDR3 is TGTGCCATCAGTGAGTCGAGCGTCACTGGAGGCAATCAGCCCCAGCATTTT. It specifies CAISESSVTGGNQPQHF.

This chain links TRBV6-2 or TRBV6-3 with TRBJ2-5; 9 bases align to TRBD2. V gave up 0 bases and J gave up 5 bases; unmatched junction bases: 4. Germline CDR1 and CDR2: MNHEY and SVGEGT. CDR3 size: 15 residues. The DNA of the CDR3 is TGTGCCAGCAGTTACTCGATAGCGGGAGTGGAGACCCAGTACTTC. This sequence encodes CASSYSIAGVETQYF.

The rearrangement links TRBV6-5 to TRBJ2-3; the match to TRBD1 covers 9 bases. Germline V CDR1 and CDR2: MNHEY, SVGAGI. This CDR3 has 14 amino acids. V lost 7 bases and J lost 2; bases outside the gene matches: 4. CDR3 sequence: CASKRDRATDTQYF. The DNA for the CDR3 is TGTGCCAGCAAGCGGGACAGGGCCACAGATACGCAGTATTTT.

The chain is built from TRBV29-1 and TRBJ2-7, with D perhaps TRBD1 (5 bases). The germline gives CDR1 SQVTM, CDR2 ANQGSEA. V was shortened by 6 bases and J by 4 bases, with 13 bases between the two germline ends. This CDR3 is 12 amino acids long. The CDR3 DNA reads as TGCAGCGTCCTGACAGATCTTTACGAGCAGTACTTC. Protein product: CSVLTDLYEQYF.

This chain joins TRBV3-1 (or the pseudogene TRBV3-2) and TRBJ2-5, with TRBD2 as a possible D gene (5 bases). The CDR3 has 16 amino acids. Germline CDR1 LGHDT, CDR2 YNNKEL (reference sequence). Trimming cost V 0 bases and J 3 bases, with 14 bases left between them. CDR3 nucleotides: TGTGCCAGCAGCCAAGAGTATGGGGAGTCGAAAGAGACCCAGTACTTC. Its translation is CASSQEYGESKETQYF.

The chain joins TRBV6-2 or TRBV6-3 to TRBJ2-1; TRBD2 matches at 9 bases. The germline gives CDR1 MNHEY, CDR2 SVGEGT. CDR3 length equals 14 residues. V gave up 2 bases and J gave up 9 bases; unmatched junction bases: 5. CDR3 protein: CASSYPGLAGEQFF. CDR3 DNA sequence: TGTGCCAGCAGTTACCCGGGACTAGCTGGTGAGCAGTTCTTC.

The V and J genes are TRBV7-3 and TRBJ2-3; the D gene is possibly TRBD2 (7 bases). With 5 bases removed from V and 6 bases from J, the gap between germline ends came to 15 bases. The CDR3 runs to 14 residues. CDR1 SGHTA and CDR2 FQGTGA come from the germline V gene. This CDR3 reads CASSPSGGRDTQYF. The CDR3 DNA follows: TGTGCCAGCAGCCCCTCGGGGGGCCGGGATACGCAGTATTTT.

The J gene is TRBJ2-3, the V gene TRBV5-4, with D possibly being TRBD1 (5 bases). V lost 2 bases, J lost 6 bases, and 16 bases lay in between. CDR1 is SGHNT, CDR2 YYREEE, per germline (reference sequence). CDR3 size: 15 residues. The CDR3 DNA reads TGTGCCAGCAGCTTCGGAAGGGGCCCCGATGATACGCAGTATTTT. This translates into CASSFGRGPDDTQYF.

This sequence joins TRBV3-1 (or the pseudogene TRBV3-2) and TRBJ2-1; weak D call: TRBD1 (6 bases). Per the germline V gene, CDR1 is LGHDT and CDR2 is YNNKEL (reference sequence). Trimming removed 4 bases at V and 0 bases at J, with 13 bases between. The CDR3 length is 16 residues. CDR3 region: CASSRLGAPSYNEQFF. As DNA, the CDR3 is TGTGCCAGCAGCCGGCTGGGGGCTCCCTCCTACAATGAGCAGTTCTTC.

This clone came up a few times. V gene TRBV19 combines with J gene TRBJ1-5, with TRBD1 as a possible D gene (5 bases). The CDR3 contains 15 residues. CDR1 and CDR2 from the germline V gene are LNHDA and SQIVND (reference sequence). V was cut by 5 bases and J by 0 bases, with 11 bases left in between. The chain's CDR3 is CASSFDSYSNQPQHF. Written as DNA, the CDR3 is TGTGCCAGTAGTTTCGACAGTTATAGCAATCAGCCCCAGCATTTT.

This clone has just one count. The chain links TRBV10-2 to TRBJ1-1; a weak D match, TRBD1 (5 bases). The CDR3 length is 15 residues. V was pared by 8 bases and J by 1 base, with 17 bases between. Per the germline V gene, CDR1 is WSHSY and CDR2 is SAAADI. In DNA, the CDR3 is TGCGCCAGCTTCAAGCCCGGGACTGCGAACACTGAAGCTTTCTTT. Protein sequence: CASFKPGTANTEAFF.

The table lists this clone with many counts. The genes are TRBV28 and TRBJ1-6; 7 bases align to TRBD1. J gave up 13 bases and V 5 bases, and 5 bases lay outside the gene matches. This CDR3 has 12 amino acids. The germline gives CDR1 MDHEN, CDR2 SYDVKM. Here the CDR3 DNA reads TGTGCCAGCAGTCCACCCAGGGGGCCCCTCCACTTT. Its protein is CASSPPRGPLHF.

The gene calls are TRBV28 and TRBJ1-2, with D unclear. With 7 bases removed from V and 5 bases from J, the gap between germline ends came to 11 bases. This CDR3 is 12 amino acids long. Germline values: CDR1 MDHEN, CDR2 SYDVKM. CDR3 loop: CASNEYGYGYTF. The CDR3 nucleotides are TGTGCCAGCAACGAGTACGGGTATGGCTACACCTTC.